One and the same sample provided the 21 T cell receptor beta chains below, sequenced in a study of shared clonotypes between healthy human individuals. Only in-frame clones appear in the TCRdb table, and some are missing; sequencing was by immunoSEQ multiplex PCR. The repertoire has over 2 million clones, roughly 94% of them found once; the top ten carry more than 0.1%. The material sequenced was naive CD4+ T cells sorted from blood. Subset reported: CD45RA+ positively selected. The receptors come from a man between 18 and 29 years old in good health.

This clone showed up just once. This chain links TRBV2 with TRBJ1-1; weak D call: TRBD1 (6 bases). The germline V gene encodes CDR1 SNHLY and CDR2 FYNNEI. The CDR3 consists of 16 residues. The V end lost 4 bases, the J end lost 4 bases, and 19 bases lay between the germline ends. CDR3: CASSVRDIQGGTEAFF. The CDR3 DNA is TGTGCCAGCAGTGTGCGGGACATTCAAGGGGGCACTGAAGCTTTCTTT.

The V gene is TRBV5-6, the J gene TRBJ2-1; 7 bases fit TRBD2. Trimming at V came to 1 base and at J to 8 bases, leaving 9 bases not matched to a gene. Germline CDR1 is SGHDT and CDR2 is YYEEEE. There are 15 residues in the CDR3. The CDR3 DNA reads as TGTGCCAGCAGCTTGTTCTCGACTAGCAGCTATGAGCAGTTCTTC. Its protein is CASSLFSTSSYEQFF.

The CDR3 region has the DNA TGTGCCAGCAAAAAGGCAGGGGGGATTAAGGGCTACACCTTC. This translates into CASKKAGGIKGYTF. The chain has TRBV28 and TRBJ1-2; 7 bases align to TRBD1. Per germline, CDR1 MDHEN and CDR2 SYDVKM. This CDR3 comprises 14 residues. Losses at the gene ends were 7 bases for V and 8 bases for J; bases not matched to a gene: 13.

This sequence joins TRBV21-1 and TRBJ2-7; TRBD2 is the table's D call, not checked against the DNA. TRBV21-1 is tagged as a pseudogene. CDR3 size: 15 residues. Written as DNA, the CDR3 is TGTGCCAGCAGCAAAGTGTCTAGCGGGAGTCACGAGCAGTACTTC. Translated, it gives CASSKVSSGSHEQYF.

This rearrangement joins TRBV10-3 to TRBJ2-1, with D possibly matching TRBD2 (6 bases). The CDR3 runs to 14 residues. CDR1 is ENHRY and CDR2 is SYGVKD in the germline V gene. V gave up 7 bases and J gave up 0 bases, with 10 bases separating them. The CDR3 DNA sequence: TGTGCCATCACAGCTAGCGCCTCCTACAATGAGCAGTTCTTC. This codes for CAITASASYNEQFF.

The chain employs TRBV18 and TRBJ1-1, with D tentatively TRBD1 (5 bases). The CDR3 totals 13 residues. Trimming removed 3 bases from V and 11 bases from J, with 16 bases in between. Germline V gene data show CDR1 as KGHSH and CDR2 as LQKENI. The CDR3 spells CASSPPGLSGAFF. In nucleotides, the CDR3 is TGTGCCAGCTCACCTCCGGGGTTATCAGGGGCTTTCTTT.

This chain uses TRBV28 with TRBJ1-2, with TRBD1 matching over 10 bases. Germline trimming cut 4 bases from V and 10 bases from J; bases unmatched to any gene: 9. The CDR3 is 14 residues long. Looked up from germline, CDR1 is MDHEN and CDR2 is SYDVKM. CDR3 nucleotide sequence: TGTGCCAGCAGTTGGGGGACAGGGGCGACGGACTACACCTTC. This sequence encodes CASSWGTGATDYTF.

The J gene is TRBJ2-2, the V gene TRBV27; 8 bases match TRBD1. This CDR3 comprises 15 residues. J was trimmed by 1 base and V by 6 bases; bases with no gene match: 4. Germline V lookup: CDR1 MNHEY, CDR2 SMNVEV (reference sequence). The CDR3 bases are TGTGCCAGCAGGCGGGGACAGGTGAACACCGGGGAGCTGTTTTTT. This encodes CASRRGQVNTGELFF.

The rearrangement uses TRBV6-1 and TRBJ1-2; 8 nucleotides agree with TRBD1. Per the germline V gene, CDR1 is MNHNS and CDR2 is SASEGT. After removal of 1 base from V and 2 bases from J, the junction contained 3 bases not matched to a gene. The CDR3 runs to 15 residues. The CDR3 nucleotides read TGTGCCAGCAGTGAAGGACAGGGGCTGAACTATGGCTACACCTTC. Residues: CASSEGQGLNYGYTF.

This clone has only one observation. CDR3 bases: TGTGCCAGCATCGACACGACCAGCTATAATTCACCCCTCCACTTT. This encodes CASIDTTSYNSPLHF. V is TRBV2 and J is TRBJ1-6; no clear D gene. Germline CDR1 reads SNHLY; CDR2 reads FYNNEI. This CDR3 has 15 amino acids. V was clipped by 7 bases and J by 3 bases, with 13 bases between them.

This chain joins TRBV30 and TRBJ1-1; TRBD1 matches at 8 bases. The trim removed 5 bases at V and 2 bases at J, leaving 10 bases unmatched. Germline V lookup: CDR1 GTSNPN, CDR2 SVGIG (reference sequence). This CDR3 has 15 amino acids. CDR3 nucleotides: TGTGCCTGGGCGAAAAGGACAGGGCGTAACACTGAAGCTTTCTTT. Residues: CAWAKRTGRNTEAFF.

J is TRBJ2-2 and V is TRBV5-4; 7 bases match TRBD1. CDR1 is SGHNT, CDR2 YYREEE, per germline (reference sequence). After removal of 1 base from V and 5 bases from J, the junction contained 8 bases not matched to a gene. This CDR3 contains 16 residues. As DNA, the CDR3 is TGTGCCAGCAGCTTGAGAACAGGGGTGAGGACCGGGGAGCTGTTTTTT. This gives the protein CASSLRTGVRTGELFF.

Written as DNA, the CDR3 is TGTGCCAGCAGCCAGACAGGGGGGGATAAAGAGACCCAGTACTTC. This gives the protein CASSQTGGDKETQYF. This chain links TRBV6-5 with TRBJ2-5; TRBD1 matches at 9 bases. CDR1 MNHEY and CDR2 SVGAGI come from the germline V gene. J was trimmed by 3 bases and V by 6 bases; bases with no gene match: 8. This CDR3 has 15 amino acids.

This clone has only a few counts. Different DNA sequences within this sample yield the same CDR3. The gene calls are TRBV6-5 and TRBJ2-2; D is uncertain. In germline, CDR1 is MNHEY, CDR2 SVGAGI. This CDR3 is 12 amino acids long. Trimming shortened V by 4 bases and J by 3 bases, and 3 bases separated the two germline ends. The CDR3 region has the DNA TGTGCCAGCAGTTCCGACACCGGGGAGCTGTTTTTT. Translation gives CASSSDTGELFF.

V usage is TRBV5-6 and J usage is TRBJ1-3; unclear D gene. Trimming cost V 4 bases and J 0 bases, with 14 bases left between them. CDR3 size: 16 residues. Per the germline V gene, CDR1 is SGHDT and CDR2 is YYEEEE. The CDR3 region is CASSLGRRHSGNTIYF. CDR3 nucleotide sequence: TGTGCCAGCAGCCTCGGACGGAGGCACTCTGGAAACACCATATATTTT.

The gene calls are TRBV5-1 and TRBJ1-3; TRBD1 aligns across 8 bases. The V and J ends lost 3 bases and 7 bases, in that order; junction bases with no gene match: 12. Germline loops: CDR1 SGHRS, CDR2 YFSETQ. The CDR3 runs 16 residues. CDR3 DNA: TGCGCCAGCAGCTCCGATCCAGGGGGCTACCGGAACACCATATATTTT. Its protein product is CASSSDPGGYRNTIYF.

The gene calls are TRBV18 and TRBJ1-5; D call uncertain. This CDR3 spans 14 amino acids. Trimming shortened V by 3 bases and J by 5 bases, and 11 bases separated the two germline ends. Germline-derived CDR1 and CDR2 are KGHSH and LQKENI. CDR3 loop: CASSPMTEDQPQHF. The CDR3 DNA sequence: TGTGCCAGCTCACCGATGACGGAAGATCAGCCCCAGCATTTT.

This clone was seen just once. The chain carries TRBV27 and TRBJ1-6; D gene ambiguous. CDR1 is MNHEY, CDR2 SMNVEV, per germline (reference sequence). Trimming took 6 bases from V and 6 from J, leaving 9 bases between them. The CDR3 loop spans 13 amino acids. CDR3 residues: CASSSRGNSPLHF. CDR3 in DNA: TGTGCCAGCAGCTCGCGGGGTAATTCACCCCTCCACTTT.

This clone was counted between two and nine times. V usage is TRBV6-6 and J usage is TRBJ1-5; tentative D call: TRBD1 (6 bases). Trimming shortened V by 7 bases and J by 2 bases, and 6 bases separated the two germline ends. CDR3 length: 12 amino acids. Germline V gene lookup returns CDR1 MNHNY and CDR2 SVGAGI (reference sequence). CDR3 sequence (DNA): TGTGCCAGCAAGGGGGGCAATCAGCCCCAGCATTTT. It specifies CASKGGNQPQHF.

The chain employs TRBV9 and TRBJ2-3; 13 bases fit TRBD2. Germline CDR1 SGDLS, CDR2 YYNGEE. CDR3 size: 16 residues. With 0 bases clipped from V and 8 bases from J, the junction kept 6 bases outside the gene matches. The DNA of the CDR3 is TGTGCCAGCAGCGTAGTCGGGACTAGCGGGGTTGGTACGCAGTATTTT. Translation gives CASSVVGTSGVGTQYF.

The rearrangement joins TRBV5-1 to TRBJ2-1; the D is unclear. Between the trimmed V and J ends, which lost 1 base and 5 bases, there was a span of 7 bases. Germline V lookup: CDR1 SGHRS, CDR2 YFSETQ. This CDR3 has 13 residues. CDR3 DNA sequence: TGCGCCAGCAGCTTGTTGCTAGACAATGAGCAGTTCTTC. Protein product: CASSLLLDNEQFF.